A selection of T cell receptor beta chains follows, all from one sample in a study of CD8 T cells in Susac syndrome. TCRdb re-analysed the immunoSEQ multiplex PCR reads in MiXCR, keeping a single row per CDR3 protein. Of some 260,000 distinct CDR3 sequences listed, approximately 84% are singletons. Material: CD8+ T cells from PBMCs. The receptors were gathered from a human donor with multiple sclerosis. Each CDR3 is given with its conserved first and last residue. The D gene is left open where the match is weak. Rows may omit the clone size; those that give it use once, few, many or a size class.

d_call cdr3_length j_call clone_size v_call cdr3_aa cdr3_nt
- 13 TRBJ2-1 once TRBV20-1 CSARAYLANEQFF TGCAGTGCTAGAGCCTACCTCGCCAATGAGCAGTTCTTC
- 14 TRBJ2-7 - TRBV20-1 CSATVQTRHYEQYF TGCAGTGCTACGGTCCAGACCAGGCACTACGAGCAGTACTTC
TRBD2 16 TRBJ2-1 - TRBV9 CASSVSTSGRSNEQFF TGTGCCAGCAGCGTTTCAACTAGCGGGAGGTCTAATGAGCAGTTCTTC
- 13 TRBJ2-7 - TRBV5-5 CASNQDDSYEQYF TGTGCCAGCAACCAGGACGACTCCTACGAGCAGTACTTC
- 15 TRBJ2-2 - TRBV4-1 CASSQSTGYTGELFF TGCGCCAGCAGCCAAAGCACGGGGTACACCGGGGAGCTGTTTTTT
TRBD1 17 TRBJ2-3 - TRBV5-1 CASSRKDRASSTDTQYF TGCGCCAGCAGCCGGAAGGACAGGGCCTCTAGCACAGATACGCAGTATTTT
- 13 TRBJ2-2 - TRBV27 CASSLGVAGELFF TGTGCCAGCAGTTTAGGTGTGGCCGGGGAGCTGTTTTTT
TRBD1 13 TRBJ2-7 - TRBV10-3 CAIGGTGFHEQYF TGTGCCATCGGGGGGACAGGGTTCCACGAGCAGTACTTC
- 17 TRBJ2-3 - TRBV13 CASSLPTGLNGTDTQYF TGTGCCAGCAGCTTACCTACAGGGCTCAACGGGACAGATACGCAGTATTTT
- 16 TRBJ2-3 - TRBV7-9 CASSSGDGESTDTQYF TGTGCCAGCAGCTCAGGAGATGGGGAATCCACAGATACGCAGTATTTT
- 17 TRBJ2-5 - TRBV3-1 CASSQVPPERLGETQYF TGTGCCAGCAGCCAAGTCCCGCCAGAACGGCTAGGAGAGACCCAGTACTTC
TRBD2 15 TRBJ2-7 - TRBV14 CASSQAPGLAGEAYF TGTGCCAGCAGCCAAGCCCCGGGACTAGCGGGAGAGGCGTACTTC
- 13 TRBJ1-2 - TRBV9 CASSIGYGYGYTF TGTGCCAGCAGCATAGGCTACGGCTATGGCTACACCTTC
TRBD1 18 TRBJ1-5 - TRBV20-1 CSARPGTGDPPGNQPQHF TGCAGTGCTAGACCCGGGACAGGGGACCCACCAGGCAATCAGCCCCAGCATTTT
- 14 TRBJ2-4 - TRBV29-1 CSVRRVGAKNIQYF TGCAGCGTCCGCAGGGTAGGGGCCAAAAACATTCAGTACTTC
- 12 TRBJ1-4 - TRBV30 CAWSVLNEKLFF TGTGCCTGGAGTGTACTCAATGAAAAACTGTTTTTT
- 11 TRBJ1-2 - TRBV2 CASSGGAVHTF TGTGCCAGCAGTGGAGGTGCGGTGCACACCTTC